This T cell receptor beta chain was recovered during a study of cytomegalovirus exposure and HLA in healthy donors. Turning to the study itself: From HLA-typed donors, an early data release held around 80 million unique TCRs.

Remarks on this clone: Its specificity is not known.

Overall study findings and caveats: Specific recognition of CMV antigens was confirmed in vitro for a few chains (all CMV-associated). Among the sequence variants, a highly shared cluster was likely an artifact of sequencing. High sensitivity and specificity were reportedly achieved when the classifier diagnosed cytomegalovirus status.

Germline values: CDR1 MGHRA, CDR2 YSYEKL. CDR3 length equals 14 residues. Trimming removed 5 bases from V and 2 bases from J; junction bases left unmatched: 2. Researchers ran the PCR with 60 Vbeta and 13 Jbeta primers. Sequencing was performed with immunoSEQ multiplex PCR; in TCRdb, only in-frame clones are kept and a portion is missing. The data show over 150,000 clones, 80% seen once. This chain links TRBV4-1 with TRBJ1-3, with 8 bases matching TRBD1. The source is a human donor in good health. Sequences were obtained from PBMCs. The CDR3 DNA is TGCGCCAGCAGCGCACAGGGGGCTGGAAACACCATATATTTT. This gives the protein CASSAQGAGNTIYF.